The subject of this entry is one T cell receptor beta chain. Its antigen is not yet known. A read error may account for a junction end that differs from germline. The CDR3 covers 15 residues, taking in both the cysteine and the phenylalanine. Here the CDR3 DNA is all that survives: 45 bases in frame from base 1. The germline V gene supplies CDR1 SQVTM and CDR2 ANQGSEA. The data are from a study of control samples from healthy donors and cancer patients (dated by TCRdb to the early 2020s). Library generation was performed with the immunoSEQ multiplex PCR assay. The source is immuneACCESS, and TCRdb retained only in-frame sequences with V and J called. Part of the clones is not carried over; for the studies checked, unresolved V genes explain less than half of this, and the remainder is unexplained. The sample has around 110,000 clones on record, around 89% of them singletons. Clones ranked in the top ten supply 1.1% of the sample.

The V and J segments used are TRBV29-1 and TRBJ2-7; the D gene cannot be resolved beyond TRBD1 or TRBD2, each matching 5 bases. Sequenced: PBMCs. The sequence was collected from a woman in her 50s with colorectal cancer. Here is the DNA: TGCAGCGTTGAAGGCGGGCCTGGGGACGTTTACGACCAGTACTTC. The resulting protein is CSVEGGPGDVYDQYF.